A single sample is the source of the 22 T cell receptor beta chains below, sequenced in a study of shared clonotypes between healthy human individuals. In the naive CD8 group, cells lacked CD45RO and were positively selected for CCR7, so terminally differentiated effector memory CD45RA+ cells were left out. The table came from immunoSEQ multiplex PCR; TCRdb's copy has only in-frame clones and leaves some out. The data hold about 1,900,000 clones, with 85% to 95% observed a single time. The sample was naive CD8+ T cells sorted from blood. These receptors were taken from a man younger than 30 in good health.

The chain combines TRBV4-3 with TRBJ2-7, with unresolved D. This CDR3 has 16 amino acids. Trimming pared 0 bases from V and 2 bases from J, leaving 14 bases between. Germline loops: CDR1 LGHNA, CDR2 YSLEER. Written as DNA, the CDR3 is TGCGCCAGCAGCCAAGATAGACCGACCCCTCCCTACGAGCAGTACTTC. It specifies CASSQDRPTPPYEQYF.

CDR3 bases: TGTGCCAGCAGCTTAGTTAGCGCAGGGGTGGAAGCTTTCTTT. This translates into CASSLVSAGVEAFF. The chain joins TRBV7-9 to TRBJ1-1; tentative D call: TRBD1 (6 bases). V was shortened by 1 base and J by 8 bases, with 14 bases between the two germline ends. The CDR3 consists of 14 residues. Germline V gives CDR1 SEHNR, CDR2 FQNEAQ (reference sequence).

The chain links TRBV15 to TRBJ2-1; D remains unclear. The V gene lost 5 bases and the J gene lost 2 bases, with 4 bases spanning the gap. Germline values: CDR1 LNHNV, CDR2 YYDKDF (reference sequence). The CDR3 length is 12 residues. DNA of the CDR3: TGTGCCACCAGCCCTACCTACAATGAGCAGTTCTTC. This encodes CATSPTYNEQFF.

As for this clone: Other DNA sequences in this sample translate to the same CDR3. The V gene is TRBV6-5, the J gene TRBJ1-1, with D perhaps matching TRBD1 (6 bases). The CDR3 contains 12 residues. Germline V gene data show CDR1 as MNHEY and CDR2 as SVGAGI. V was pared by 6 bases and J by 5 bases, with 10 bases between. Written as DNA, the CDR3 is TGTGCCAGCAGAGGGGGTGGAACTGAAGCTTTCTTT. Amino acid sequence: CASRGGGTEAFF.

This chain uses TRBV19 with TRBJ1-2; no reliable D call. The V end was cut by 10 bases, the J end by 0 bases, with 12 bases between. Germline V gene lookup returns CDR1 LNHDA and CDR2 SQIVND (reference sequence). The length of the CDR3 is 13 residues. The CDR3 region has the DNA TGTGCCACGGCCCCGGTCGCTAACTATGGCTACACCTTC. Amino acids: CATAPVANYGYTF.

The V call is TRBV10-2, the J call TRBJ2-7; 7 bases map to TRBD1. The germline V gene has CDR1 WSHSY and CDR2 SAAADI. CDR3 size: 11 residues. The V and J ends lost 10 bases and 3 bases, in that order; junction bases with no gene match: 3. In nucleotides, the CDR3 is TGCGCCACCCGGACAGGCTACGAGCAGTACTTC. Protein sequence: CATRTGYEQYF.

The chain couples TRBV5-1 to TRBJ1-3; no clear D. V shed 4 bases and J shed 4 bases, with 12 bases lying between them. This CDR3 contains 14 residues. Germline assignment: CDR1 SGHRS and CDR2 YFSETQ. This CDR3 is CASSEVGAGNTIYF. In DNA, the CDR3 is TGCGCCAGCAGCGAGGTTGGCGCAGGAAACACCATATATTTT.

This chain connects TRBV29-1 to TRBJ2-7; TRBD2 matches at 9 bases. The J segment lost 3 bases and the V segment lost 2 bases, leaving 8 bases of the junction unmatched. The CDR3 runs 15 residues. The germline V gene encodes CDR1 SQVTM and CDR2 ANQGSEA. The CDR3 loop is CSVENYSGRGYEQYF. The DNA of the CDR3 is TGCAGCGTTGAAAACTATAGCGGGAGAGGCTACGAGCAGTACTTC.

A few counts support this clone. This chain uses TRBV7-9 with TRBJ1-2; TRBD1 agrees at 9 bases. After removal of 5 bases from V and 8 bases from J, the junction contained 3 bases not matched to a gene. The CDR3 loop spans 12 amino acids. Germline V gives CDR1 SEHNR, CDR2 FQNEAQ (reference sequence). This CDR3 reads CASSRTGDGYTF. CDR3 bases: TGTGCCAGCAGCCGGACAGGGGACGGCTACACCTTC.

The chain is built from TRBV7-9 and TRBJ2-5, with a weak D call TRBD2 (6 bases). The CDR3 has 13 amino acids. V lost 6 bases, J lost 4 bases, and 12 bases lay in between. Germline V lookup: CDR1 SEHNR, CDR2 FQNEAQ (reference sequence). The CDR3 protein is CASRTSTPETQYF. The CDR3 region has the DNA TGTGCCAGCAGAACTAGCACCCCAGAGACCCAGTACTTC.

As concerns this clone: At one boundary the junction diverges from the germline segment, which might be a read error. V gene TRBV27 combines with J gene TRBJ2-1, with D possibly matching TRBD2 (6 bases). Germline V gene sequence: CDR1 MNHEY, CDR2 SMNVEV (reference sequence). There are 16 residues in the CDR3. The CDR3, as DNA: TGTGCCAGCAGTCTATCCCCGGGGGTCCCGAGCAATGAGCAGTTCTTC. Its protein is CASSLSPGVPSNEQFF.

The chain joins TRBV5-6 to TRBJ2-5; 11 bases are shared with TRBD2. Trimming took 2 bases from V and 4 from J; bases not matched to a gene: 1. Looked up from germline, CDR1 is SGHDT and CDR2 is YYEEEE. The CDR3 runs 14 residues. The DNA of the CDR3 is TGTGCCAGCAGCTTCGGACTAGCGGGAGAGACCCAGTACTTC. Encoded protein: CASSFGLAGETQYF.

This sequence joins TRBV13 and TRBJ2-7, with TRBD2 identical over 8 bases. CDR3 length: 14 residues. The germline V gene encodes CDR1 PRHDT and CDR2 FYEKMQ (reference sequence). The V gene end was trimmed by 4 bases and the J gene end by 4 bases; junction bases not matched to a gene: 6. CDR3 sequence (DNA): TGTGCCAGCAGCTCCGGACTAGCTTCGTACGAGCAGTACTTC. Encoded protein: CASSSGLASYEQYF.

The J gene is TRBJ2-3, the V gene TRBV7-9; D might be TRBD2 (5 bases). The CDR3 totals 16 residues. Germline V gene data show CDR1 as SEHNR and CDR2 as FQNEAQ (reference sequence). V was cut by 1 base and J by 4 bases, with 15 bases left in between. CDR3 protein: CASSLDEGLNADTQYF. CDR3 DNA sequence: TGTGCCAGCAGCTTAGATGAGGGTTTAAACGCAGATACGCAGTATTTT.

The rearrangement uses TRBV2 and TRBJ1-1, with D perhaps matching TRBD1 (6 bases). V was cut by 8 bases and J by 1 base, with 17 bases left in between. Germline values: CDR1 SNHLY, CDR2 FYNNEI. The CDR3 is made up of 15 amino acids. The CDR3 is CASPGVGARNTEAFF. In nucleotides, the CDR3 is TGTGCCAGCCCTGGAGTGGGGGCCCGGAACACTGAAGCTTTCTTT. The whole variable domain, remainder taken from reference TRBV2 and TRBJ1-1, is EPEVTQTPSHQVTQMGQEVILRCVPISNHLYFYWYRQILGQKVEFLVSFYNNEISEKSEIFDDQFSVERPDGSNFTLKIRSTKLEDSAMYFCASPGVGARNTEAFFGQGTRLTVV.

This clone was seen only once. The DNA of the CDR3 is TGTGCCAGCAGCGCCGGGACTAGCGCTCGGTACGAGCAGTACTTC. This translates into CASSAGTSARYEQYF. J is TRBJ2-7 and V is TRBV9; 10 nucleotides match TRBD2. The CDR3 is 15 residues long. Germline trimming cut 3 bases from V and 4 bases from J; bases unmatched to any gene: 7. Germline assignment: CDR1 SGDLS and CDR2 YYNGEE. Looking up the rest from reference TRBV9 and TRBJ2-7 gives the full variable domain: DSGVTQTPKHLITATGQRVTLRCSPRSGDLSVYWYQQSLDQGLQFLIQYYNGEERAKGNILERFSAQQFPDLHSELNLSSLELGDSALYFCASSAGTSARYEQYFGPGTRLTVT.

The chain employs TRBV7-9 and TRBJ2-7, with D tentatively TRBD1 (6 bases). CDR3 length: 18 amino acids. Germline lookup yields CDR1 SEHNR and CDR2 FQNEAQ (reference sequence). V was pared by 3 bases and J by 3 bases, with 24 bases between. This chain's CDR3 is CASSFGTIHPPTNYEQYF. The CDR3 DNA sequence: TGTGCCAGCAGCTTCGGGACAATCCACCCTCCCACAAACTACGAGCAGTACTTC.

This CDR3 reads CASSAGTSSYNEQFF. CDR3 nucleotide sequence: TGCGCCTCATCTGCCGGGACTAGCTCCTACAATGAGCAGTTCTTC. The rearrangement links TRBV10-1 to TRBJ2-1, with 8 bases fitting TRBD2. V was pared by 11 bases and J by 0 bases, with 9 bases of the junction left unmatched. The CDR3 has 15 residues. The germline V gene has CDR1 WNHNN and CDR2 SYGVQD (reference sequence).

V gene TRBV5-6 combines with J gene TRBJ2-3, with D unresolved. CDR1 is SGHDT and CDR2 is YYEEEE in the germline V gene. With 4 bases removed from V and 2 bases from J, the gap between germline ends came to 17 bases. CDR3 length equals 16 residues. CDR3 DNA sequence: TGTGCCAGCAGCGCTCTCCTGGAATTTAACACAGATACGCAGTATTTT. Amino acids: CASSALLEFNTDTQYF.

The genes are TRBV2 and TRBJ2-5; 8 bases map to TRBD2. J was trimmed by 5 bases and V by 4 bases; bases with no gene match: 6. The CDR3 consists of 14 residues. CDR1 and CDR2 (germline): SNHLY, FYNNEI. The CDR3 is CASSVRGGRETQYF. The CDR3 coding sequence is TGTGCCAGCAGTGTTCGCGGGGGGAGGGAGACCCAGTACTTC.

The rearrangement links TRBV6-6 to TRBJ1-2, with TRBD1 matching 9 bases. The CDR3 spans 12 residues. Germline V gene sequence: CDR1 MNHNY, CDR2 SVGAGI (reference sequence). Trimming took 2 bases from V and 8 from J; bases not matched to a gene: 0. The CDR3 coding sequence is TGTGCCAGCAGTTACGGGACAGGGGGCTACACCTTC. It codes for CASSYGTGGYTF.

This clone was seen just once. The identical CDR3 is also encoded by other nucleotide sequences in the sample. In DNA, the CDR3 is TGTGCCACCAGCAGAGGGGCCCCCTCCTACGAGCAGTACTTC. Translating gives CATSRGAPSYEQYF. The V gene is TRBV15, the J gene TRBJ2-7; the D is unclear. Trimming shortened V by 1 base and J by 0 bases, and 7 bases separated the two germline ends. Germline V CDR1 and CDR2: LNHNV, YYDKDF (reference sequence). The CDR3 has 14 amino acids.